This T cell receptor beta chain was captured by sequencing in a study of T cell responses to AZD1222 COVID-19 vaccine. Remarks on this clone: At the DNA level, this CDR3 is encoded by other sequences in the same sample as well.

Per the germline V gene, CDR1 is LNHDA and CDR2 is SQIVND (reference sequence). This CDR3 spans 13 amino acids. Deletions cut 3 bases from V and 1 base from J, with 6 bases between. Assay used: immunoSEQ multiplex PCR; TCRdb lists only in-frame clones, some missing. The data contain fewer than 130,000 clones, approximately 90% of them seen just once; the ten biggest clones take up roughly 15%. This clonotype was obtained from an adult who received the AZD1222 COVID-19 vaccine. The sample was peripheral blood, taken 28 days after the second AZD1222 dose. The chain links TRBV19 to TRBJ1-2; maybe TRBD1 (5 bases). The chain's CDR3 is CASSMGGNYGYTF. The CDR3 DNA sequence: TGTGCCAGTAGTATGGGGGGTAACTATGGCTACACCTTC.